The clone carrying this T cell receptor beta chain was seen repeatedly, ten times or more. V lost 5 bases, J lost 4 bases, and 12 bases lay in between. The V gene's germline CDR1 is MNHNS and CDR2 SASEGT. CDR3 length equals 15 residues. From the 5' RACE reads, TCRdb called clonotypes with MiXCR, one entry per CDR3 protein. The sample contains approximately 69,000 distinct CDR3 sequences, 11% of which appear only once. This record comes from a study of early T cells in non-severe SARS-CoV-2 infection. Study as a whole: Unpaired chains resulted from sequencing bulk RNA of unsorted whole blood.

The V gene is TRBV6-1, the J gene TRBJ2-6, with no clear D. This receptor was taken from an adult who was a healthcare worker with PCR-confirmed SARS-CoV-2 infection or an uninfected control (not recorded which). Sequences were derived from whole blood, sampled at baseline. CDR3 residues: CASSTNSPGANVLTF. CDR3 nucleotides: TGTGCCAGCAGTACCAACTCCCCGGGGGCCAACGTCCTGACTTTC.